These 29 T cell receptor beta chains were all obtained from the same sample, sequenced in a study of blood T cell repertoires in COVID-19. Libraries were prepared by immunoSEQ multiplex PCR; TCRdb keeps only in-frame clonotypes and omits some of them. The sample has 50,000 to 75,000 clones; approximately 78% are singletons. Sequenced material: peripheral blood. These receptors came from a man in his 60s with COVID-19, enrolled during active disease.

By share, this clone counts as medium-sized. Germline is not matched at one junction end, which may reflect a read error. The rearrangement joins TRBV27 to TRBJ2-7, with 8 positions matching TRBD1. CDR1 is MNHEY, CDR2 SMNVEV, per germline (reference sequence). This CDR3 region has 14 residues. For the CDR3, the DNA is TGTGCCAGCAGCTTATTTGGGACAGGCTACGAGCAGTACTTC. Translating it yields CASSLFGTGYEQYF.

CDR3 sequence: CASSPGGVEAFF. The DNA of the CDR3 is TGTGCCAGCAGCCCCGGGGGGGTTGAAGCTTTCTTT. V gene TRBV9 combines with J gene TRBJ1-1; possible D gene TRBD1, 5 bases. Between the trimmed V and J ends, which lost 4 bases and 7 bases, there was a span of 11 bases. Germline CDR1 is SGDLS and CDR2 is YYNGEE. CDR3 size: 12 residues. The variable domain in full, completed from reference TRBV9 and TRBJ1-1, reads DSGVTQTPKHLITATGQRVTLRCSPRSGDLSVYWYQQSLDQGLQFLIQYYNGEERAKGNILERFSAQQFPDLHSELNLSSLELGDSALYFCASSPGGVEAFFGQGTRLTVV.

This clone was recorded a few times. V is TRBV5-1 and J is TRBJ1-1; 10 bases line up with TRBD1. After removal of 4 bases from V and 1 base from J, the junction contained 4 bases not matched to a gene. The germline V gene encodes CDR1 SGHRS and CDR2 YFSETQ. The CDR3 consists of 15 residues. Here the CDR3 reads CASSPRTGGNTEAFF. CDR3 DNA: TGCGCCAGCAGCCCTCGGACAGGGGGGAACACTGAAGCTTTCTTT.

V and J are TRBV30 and TRBJ2-3, with D maybe TRBD2 (6 bases). This CDR3 has 16 amino acids. V lost 3 bases and J 4 bases, leaving 20 bases between the germline ends. Germline V gives CDR1 GTSNPN, CDR2 SVGIG (reference sequence). CDR3 sequence: CAWSPSGSGWPDTQYF. The CDR3 DNA is TGTGCCTGGAGCCCGAGTGGTAGCGGTTGGCCAGATACGCAGTATTTT.

The chain joins TRBV5-1 to TRBJ2-3; D may be TRBD1 (6 bases). Germline assignment: CDR1 SGHRS and CDR2 YFSETQ. V was shortened by 6 bases and J by 1 base, with 9 bases between the two germline ends. The CDR3 has 13 amino acids. CDR3 coding DNA: TGCGCCAGCAACCGACAGGGCACAGATACGCAGTATTTT. It specifies CASNRQGTDTQYF.

The chain has TRBV2 and TRBJ1-1; 7 bases match TRBD1. The germline V gene has CDR1 SNHLY and CDR2 FYNNEI. This CDR3 has 13 amino acids. V lost 5 bases, J lost 5 bases, and 5 bases stayed unmatched. The CDR3 DNA reads TGTGCCAGCAGTCTGGGACAGTCGACTGAAGCTTTCTTT. Its protein product is CASSLGQSTEAFF. The full variable domain, with the rest looked up from reference TRBV2 and TRBJ1-1, is EPEVTQTPSHQVTQMGQEVILRCVPISNHLYFYWYRQILGQKVEFLVSFYNNEISEKSEIFDDQFSVERPDGSNFTLKIRSTKLEDSAMYFCASSLGQSTEAFFGQGTRLTVV.

V usage is TRBV5-1 and J usage is TRBJ2-7; the D is unclear. The CDR3 loop spans 13 amino acids. Germline CDR1 and CDR2: SGHRS and YFSETQ. V was shortened by 1 base and J by 0 bases, with 5 bases between the two germline ends. CDR3 protein: CASSLYNSYEQYF. The CDR3 DNA is TGCGCCAGCAGCTTGTACAACTCCTACGAGCAGTACTTC.

The rearrangement uses TRBV25-1 and TRBJ1-3; D uncertain. Germline CDR1 and CDR2: MGHDK and SYGVNS. This CDR3 comprises 13 residues. The V end lost 8 bases, the J end lost 0 bases, and 8 bases lay between the germline ends. The CDR3 is CASAQDSGNTIYF. The CDR3 nucleotides are TGTGCCAGCGCTCAGGACTCTGGAAACACCATATATTTT.

This clone was seen more than once but under ten times. V is TRBV6-6 and J is TRBJ1-5; tentative D call: TRBD1 (5 bases). Germline V lookup: CDR1 MNHNY, CDR2 SVGAGI (reference sequence). The CDR3 has 14 residues. Trimming pared 7 bases from V and 2 bases from J, leaving 12 bases between. The CDR3 nucleotides read TGTGCCAGCACTCGCCTAGGGGGCAATCAGCCCCAGCATTTT. Translating gives CASTRLGGNQPQHF.

This clone has a single count. This chain uses TRBV7-9 with TRBJ1-2; maybe TRBD1 (5 bases). Germline CDR1 SEHNR, CDR2 FQNEAQ (reference sequence). The CDR3 length is 13 residues. V lost 8 bases to trimming and J lost 6 bases, with 16 bases between them. Here the CDR3 DNA reads TGTGCCAGCGGGCTGGGTCAGGGAAATGGCTACACCTTC. Residues: CASGLGQGNGYTF.

The CDR3 sequence is CASSKASDVEQFF. Written as DNA, the CDR3 is TGCGCCAGCAGTAAGGCTAGCGATGTTGAGCAGTTCTTC. V and J are TRBV10-1 and TRBJ2-1; TRBD2 might be the D (6 bases). The CDR3 contains 13 residues. Trimming took 5 bases from V and 9 from J, leaving 14 bases between them. Germline V gene sequence: CDR1 WNHNN, CDR2 SYGVQD (reference sequence).

The gene calls are TRBV28 and TRBJ1-2, with a weak D call TRBD1 (5 bases). Trimming cost V 5 bases and J 8 bases, with 21 bases left between them. The CDR3 is 15 residues long. Germline V gene sequence: CDR1 MDHEN, CDR2 SYDVKM. The CDR3 protein is CASSPPQGGTYGYTF. CDR3 in DNA: TGTGCCAGCAGTCCCCCTCAAGGAGGGACTTACGGCTACACCTTC.

Details on this clone: A much bigger clone sits one base away, suggesting this may be a read error. The chain uses TRBV9 and TRBJ2-3, with 11 bases identical to TRBD2. The CDR3 is 15 amino acids. The V and J ends lost 2 bases and 1 base, in that order; junction bases with no gene match: 0. Germline V gene data show CDR1 as SGDLS and CDR2 as YYNGEE. The CDR3 DNA is TGTGCCAGCAGCGTGACTAGCGGGGGCACAGATACGCAGTATTTT. Amino acids: CASSVTSGGTDTQYF.

This clone was picked up a small number of times. The chain has TRBV27 and TRBJ1-6, with 8 positions matching TRBD1. Germline CDR1 is MNHEY and CDR2 is SMNVEV (reference sequence). The length of the CDR3 is 15 residues. With 4 bases clipped from V and 10 bases from J, the junction kept 9 bases outside the gene matches. CDR3 in amino acids: CASSSRTGRESPLHF. The CDR3 DNA reads as TGTGCCAGCAGTTCGAGGACAGGGAGGGAATCACCCCTCCACTTT.

The chain uses TRBV2 and TRBJ1-6; 9 nucleotides match TRBD1. This CDR3 is built from 14 residues. With 5 bases clipped from V and 9 bases from J, the junction kept 5 bases outside the gene matches. Germline CDR1 SNHLY, CDR2 FYNNEI. CDR3 DNA sequence: TGTGCCAGCAGTAGACAGGGGGGTATTTCACCCCTCCACTTT. Translated: CASSRQGGISPLHF.

V and J are TRBV6-5 and TRBJ1-5; D uncertain. Looked up from germline, CDR1 is MNHEY and CDR2 is SVGAGI. This CDR3 has 15 amino acids. V lost 5 bases and J lost 0, with 11 bases in between. The CDR3 nucleotides read TGTGCCAGCAGTCAGAACATTTATAGCAATCAGCCCCAGCATTTT. Translated: CASSQNIYSNQPQHF.

This clone has only a few counts. The chain is built from TRBV6-6 and TRBJ1-1, with 7 positions matching TRBD1. The length of the CDR3 is 14 residues. From germline, CDR1 is MNHNY and CDR2 SVGAGI (reference sequence). With V trimmed by 5 bases and J by 6 bases, 9 bases remained unmatched. The CDR3 spells CASSPGQSPPEAFF. CDR3 DNA: TGTGCCAGCAGTCCGGGACAGTCACCCCCTGAAGCTTTCTTT.

The CDR3 protein is CASSLVTGNEQFF. The DNA for the CDR3 is TGTGCCAGCAGCTTAGTAACAGGTAATGAGCAGTTCTTC. The chain joins TRBV7-2 to TRBJ2-1, with a possible D match to TRBD1 (5 bases). CDR3 length equals 13 residues. V dropped 1 base and J dropped 7 bases, with 8 bases sitting between them. CDR1 is SGHTA and CDR2 is FQGNSA in the germline V gene.

The chain couples TRBV6-1 to TRBJ1-2; 7 bases agree with TRBD1. Germline-derived CDR1 and CDR2 are MNHNS and SASEGT. The J segment lost 4 bases and the V segment lost 4 bases, leaving 9 bases of the junction unmatched. This CDR3 has 15 residues. In DNA, the CDR3 is TGTGCCAGCAGTGCACCCAGGGGGGCCGGCTATGGCTACACCTTC. Encoded protein: CASSAPRGAGYGYTF.

This chain links TRBV5-1 with TRBJ2-2, with 11 bases aligning to TRBD1. This CDR3 is built from 15 residues. The ends lost 8 bases at V and 6 bases at J; junction bases unmatched: 9. Germline assignment: CDR1 SGHRS and CDR2 YFSETQ. CDR3 coding DNA: TGCGCCAGTTCTTCGGACAGGGGGCAATCCGGGGAGCTGTTTTTT. As protein: CASSSDRGQSGELFF. Together with reference TRBV5-1 and TRBJ2-2, the CDR3 gives the full variable domain: KAGVTQTPRYLIKTRGQQVTLSCSPISGHRSVSWYQQTPGQGLQFLFEYFSETQRNKGNFPGRFSGRQFSNSRSEMNVSTLELGDSALYLCASSSDRGQSGELFFGEGSRLTVL.

Only one count was recorded for this clone. The chain joins TRBV24-1 to TRBJ2-5; a weak D match, TRBD2 (6 bases). Per the germline V gene, CDR1 is KGHDR and CDR2 is SFDVKD. V gave up 5 bases and J gave up 4 bases, with 10 bases separating them. The CDR3 loop spans 13 amino acids. The CDR3 sequence: CATSGPGVETQYF. The CDR3 nucleotides are TGTGCCACCAGTGGACCGGGGGTAGAGACCCAGTACTTC.

This clone has more than one count but fewer than ten. This chain connects TRBV19 to TRBJ2-1, with 10 nucleotides matching TRBD1. Per germline, CDR1 LNHDA and CDR2 SQIVND (reference sequence). There are 20 residues in the CDR3. After removal of 3 bases from V and 5 bases from J, the junction contained 19 bases not matched to a gene. In DNA, the CDR3 is TGTGCCAGTAGTATTTGGGGTGGTGTCGCAGGGACAGGGGCAAACAATGAGCAGTTCTTC. Translating it yields CASSIWGGVAGTGANNEQFF.

The V gene is TRBV5-6, the J gene TRBJ2-3; TRBD1 aligns across 7 bases. Germline assignment: CDR1 SGHDT and CDR2 YYEEEE. V lost 2 bases to trimming and J lost 1 base; unmatched junction nucleotides: 4. The CDR3 totals 15 residues. The CDR3 spells CASSFGTGGTDTQYF. CDR3 DNA: TGTGCCAGCAGCTTTGGTACAGGGGGCACAGATACGCAGTATTTT.

The chain employs TRBV20-1 and TRBJ2-5; 7 nucleotides line up with TRBD1. The V and J ends lost 3 bases and 2 bases, in that order; junction bases with no gene match: 9. CDR1 DFQATT and CDR2 SNEGSKA come from the germline V gene (reference sequence). The CDR3 consists of 15 residues. The DNA of the CDR3 is TGCAGTGCTAGTTCGCCCCGGGACAGACAAGAGACCCAGTACTTC. It translates to CSASSPRDRQETQYF.

V gene TRBV4-1 combines with J gene TRBJ2-2; 9 nucleotides align to TRBD2. The trim removed 1 base at V and 2 bases at J, leaving 5 bases unmatched. Germline CDR1 reads MGHRA; CDR2 reads YSYEKL. The length of the CDR3 is 17 residues. The CDR3 coding sequence is TGCGCCAGCAGCCAAGTCGAGCGGGGGGACAACACCGGGGAGCTGTTTTTT. Its translation is CASSQVERGDNTGELFF.

The V call is TRBV23-1, the J call TRBJ2-3; 14 positions agree with TRBD2. TRBV23-1 is assigned to the ORF class and has an uncertain function. V was pared by 10 bases and J by 1 base, with 16 bases of the junction left unmatched. The CDR3 covers 19 residues. CDR3 in DNA: TGCGCCACCAGAGGGACTAGCGGGAGAGAAGGGTGGCGCACAGATACGCAGTATTTT. It yields the protein CATRGTSGREGWRTDTQYF.

V usage is TRBV3-1 (or the pseudogene TRBV3-2) and J usage is TRBJ2-5, with D possibly matching TRBD1 (6 bases). This CDR3 is built from 14 residues. Looked up from germline, CDR1 is LGHDT and CDR2 is YNNKEL (reference sequence). Deletions cut 1 base from V and 5 bases from J, with 11 bases between. The CDR3 reads CASSQAQGQETQYF. The CDR3 DNA sequence: TGTGCCAGCAGCCAAGCGCAGGGGCAGGAGACCCAGTACTTC.

The rearrangement links TRBV7-3 to TRBJ2-1; 7 bases match TRBD1. Germline V gives CDR1 SGHTA, CDR2 FQGTGA. The CDR3 runs to 12 residues. V trimming: 4 bases; J trimming: 16 bases; junction bases outside the gene matches: 10. The CDR3 loop is CASSSQTGPKFF. In DNA form, the CDR3 reads TGTGCCAGCAGCTCACAGACAGGGCCTAAATTCTTC.

The genes are TRBV6-5 and TRBJ2-7; TRBD1 agrees at 8 bases. CDR3 length: 15 residues. The V gene end was trimmed by 8 bases and the J gene end by 3 bases; junction bases not matched to a gene: 12. The germline CDR1 and CDR2 sequences are MNHEY and SVGAGI. The CDR3, as DNA: TGTGCCAGCTTCGCGGTCACAGGGGGGAACTACGAGCAGTACTTC. It is translated as CASFAVTGGNYEQYF.